This T cell receptor (beta chain) was captured in a study of CD8 T cells in ankylosing spondylitis. Study observations and caveats: Earlier work had already found some motif variants in reactive arthritis synovial fluid and blood. Within matched ankylosing spondylitis synovial fluid, disease-linked clones were reportedly significantly enriched. CD8+ disease-linked clones were present at relatively low frequencies in blood. Characteristic, it appeared, of ankylosing spondylitis blood was a TCR beta motif of about eight highly homologous variants.

Concerning this clonotype: Its matching antigen is unknown.

Trimming took 5 bases from V and 3 from J; bases not matched to a gene: 9. The CDR3 spans 16 residues. The V gene's germline CDR1 is KGHDR and CDR2 SFDVKD. Construction of TCR beta libraries was performed using quantitative 5'-RACE with molecular barcodes. MiXCR, applied by TCRdb to the 5' RACE reads, yields one record per CDR3 protein. The sample has 700,000 to 1,000,000 distinct CDR3 sequences; over 9.5% are singletons. The V gene is TRBV24-1, the J gene TRBJ1-5; 7 bases align to TRBD1. Input material: blood, either unsorted or a sorted T cell fraction (not recorded which). This clonotype originated in a male donor with ankylosing spondylitis. CDR3 protein: CATSVGGQQINQPQHF. CDR3 DNA sequence: TGTGCCACCAGTGTGGGGGGACAGCAAATCAATCAGCCCCAGCATTTT.